The present TCR beta chain was sequenced within a study of cytomegalovirus exposure and HLA in healthy donors. Study results and caveats: TRBV6-2, TRBV6-3 and some other V segments were excluded as indistinguishable.

Germline CDR1 is ENHRY and CDR2 is SYGVKD. Between the trimmed V and J ends, which lost 0 bases and 5 bases, there was a span of 5 bases. This CDR3 comprises 13 residues. The PCR used 60 Vbeta and 13 Jbeta primers. Only in-frame clones appear in the TCRdb table, and some are missing; sequencing was by immunoSEQ multiplex PCR. The sample lists about 99,000 clones; over 65% were seen once. To note about this clone: What it recognizes is unknown.

The sequence was obtained from a man in his forties in good health and CMV-seronegative. Sample: PBMCs. The rearrangement links TRBV10-3 to TRBJ1-5; no clear D gene. The CDR3 DNA follows: TGTGCCATCAGTGAGTCGGAGGATCAGCCCCAGCATTTT. Protein product: CAISESEDQPQHF.